This T cell receptor beta chain was identified during a study of shared clonotypes between healthy human individuals. CDR3 length equals 16 residues. Germline CDR1 MDHEN, CDR2 SYDVKM. Trimming removed 9 bases from V and 6 bases from J; junction bases left unmatched: 14. Generated by immunoSEQ multiplex PCR, the TCRdb table keeps only in-frame clones and is missing some. The data show about 1 million clones, about 77% seen once. This clone was observed a single time. Its antigen remains unidentified. General study findings and limits: Having only a few donors restricted how much genetic and exposure-history diversity was captured. Naive subsets tended to show greater estimated richness than memory subsets.

The sequence derives from a man between 18 and 29 years old in good health. The V call is TRBV28, the J call TRBJ1-6, with 7 bases fitting TRBD1. Sequenced: memory CD4+ T cells sorted from blood. Subset here: CD45RA-negative fraction. Written as DNA, the CDR3 is TGTGCCAGTACCCCTCGGACGGGACAGCCTAATTCACCCCTCCACTTT. This sequence encodes CASTPRTGQPNSPLHF. The full variable domain, completed using reference TRBV28 and TRBJ1-6, is DVKVTQSSRYLVKRTGEKVFLECVQDMDHENMFWYRQDPGLGLRLIYFSYDVKMKEKGDIPEGYSVSREKKERFSLILESASTNQTSMYLCASTPRTGQPNSPLHFGNGTRLTVT.